This TCR beta chain originates from a study of blood T cell repertoires in COVID-19. Looking at the study overall: The analysed material was cDNA or gDNA that came from T cells, B-cell-depleted T cells, or PBMCs.

The V and J ends lost 6 bases and 4 bases respectively, with 15 bases between them. Germline V gene lookup returns CDR1 LNHDA and CDR2 SQIVND (reference sequence). The CDR3 length is 14 residues. Profiled with immunoSEQ multiplex PCR; TCRdb holds only in-frame clones, not every one. Of around 300,000 clones listed, around 90% are singletons. The chain has TRBV19 and TRBJ1-2, with D possibly matching TRBD1 (5 bases). Sequencing was done on a sample of PBMCs or T cells enriched from blood (not recorded which). The sequence was collected from a man in his thirties or forties who had recovered from COVID-19. CDR3 in DNA: TGTGCCAGTAGGACGCCGGGACTGAGCTATGGCTACACCTTC. This gives the protein CASRTPGLSYGYTF.